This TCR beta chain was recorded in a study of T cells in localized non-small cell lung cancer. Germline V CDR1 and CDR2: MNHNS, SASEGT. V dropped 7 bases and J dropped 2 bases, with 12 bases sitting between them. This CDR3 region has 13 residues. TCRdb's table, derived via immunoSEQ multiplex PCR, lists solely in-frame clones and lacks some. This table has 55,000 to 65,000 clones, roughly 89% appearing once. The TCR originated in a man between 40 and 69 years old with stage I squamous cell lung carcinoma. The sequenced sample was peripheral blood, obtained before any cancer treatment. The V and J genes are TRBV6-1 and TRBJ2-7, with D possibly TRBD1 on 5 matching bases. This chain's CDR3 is CASIAGIAYEQYF. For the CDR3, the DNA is TGTGCCAGCATCGCAGGGATTGCCTACGAGCAGTACTTC.